Presented here are 13 T cell receptor beta chains from one specimen sequenced in a study of blood T cell repertoires in COVID-19 (dated by TCRdb to 2020 to 2021). The method behind the library was the immunoSEQ multiplex PCR assay. TCRdb took this table from immuneACCESS and kept in-frame rearrangements with V and J called. Such tables lack part of the clones; where checked against another copy, unresolved V genes explain under half of the gap, and the rest is unexplained. This sample comprises some 250,000 clones, around 90% of them detected only once. The ten largest clones represent approximately 7.5% of the sample. Specimen: peripheral blood. The origin of the receptors is a man in his 60s who had recovered from COVID-19.

This rearrangement joins TRBV2 to TRBJ1-4, with TRBD1 identical over 8 bases. The CDR3 totals 15 residues. With 6 bases clipped from V and 3 bases from J, the junction kept 6 bases outside the gene matches. CDR1 is SNHLY, CDR2 FYNNEI, per germline. The CDR3 DNA reads TGTGCCAGCAGCGTAAACAGGGGGGCTAATGAAAAACTGTTTTTT. As protein: CASSVNRGANEKLFF.

This chain connects TRBV7-8 to TRBJ2-3; 11 bases are a match to TRBD2. V trimming: 1 base; J trimming: 5 bases; junction bases outside the gene matches: 5. The CDR3 consists of 16 residues. Germline CDR1 SGHVS, CDR2 FQNEAQ. Here the CDR3 reads CASSLVAGGPQDTQYF. The CDR3 coding sequence is TGTGCCAGCAGCTTAGTAGCGGGGGGGCCCCAAGATACGCAGTATTTT. The whole variable domain, remainder taken from reference TRBV7-8 and TRBJ2-3, is GAGVSQSPRYKVAKRGQDVALRCDPISGHVSLFWYQQALGQGPEFLTYFQNEAQLDKSGLPSDRFFAERPEGSVSTLKIQRTQQEDSAVYLCASSLVAGGPQDTQYFGPGTRLTVL.

The chain links TRBV24-1 to TRBJ2-1; possibly TRBD1 for D (5 bases). The V gene lost 3 bases and the J gene lost 0 bases, with 11 bases spanning the gap. The CDR3 spans 16 residues. Germline CDR1 KGHDR, CDR2 SFDVKD. The DNA for the CDR3 is TGTGCCACCAGTGATCTCAGTGGGGCCTCCTACAATGAGCAGTTCTTC. As protein: CATSDLSGASYNEQFF.

V is TRBV15 and J is TRBJ1-3; D unresolved. CDR1 LNHNV and CDR2 YYDKDF come from the germline V gene (reference sequence). The CDR3 has 17 amino acids. V was cut by 0 bases and J by 1 base, with 13 bases left in between. The DNA of the CDR3 is TGTGCCACCAGCAGAGATGGGGAGGGTTGGTCTGGAAACACCATATATTTT. Its protein product is CATSRDGEGWSGNTIYF. The full variable domain, completed using reference TRBV15 and TRBJ1-3, is DAMVIQNPRYQVTQFGKPVTLSCSQTLNHNVMYWYQQKSSQAPKLLFHYYDKDFNNEADTPDNFQSRRPNTSFCFLDIRSPGLGDTAMYLCATSRDGEGWSGNTIYFGEGSWLTVV.

The chain couples TRBV5-1 to TRBJ2-3; perhaps TRBD1 as D (5 bases). Germline CDR1 reads SGHRS; CDR2 reads YFSETQ. This CDR3 has 15 residues. Trimming cost V 0 bases and J 3 bases, with 11 bases left between them. The CDR3 here is CASSLEVGVTDTQYF. Here the CDR3 DNA reads TGCGCCAGCAGCTTGGAAGTAGGGGTGACAGATACGCAGTATTTT.

This clone was observed once. V and J are TRBV11-2 and TRBJ2-2, with TRBD1 identical over 7 bases. V dropped 1 base and J dropped 4; count of bases not matched to a gene: 6. This CDR3 comprises 16 residues. Looked up from germline, CDR1 is SGHAT and CDR2 is FQNNGV. The CDR3 reads CASSLGGRGSTGELFF. For the CDR3, the DNA is TGTGCCAGCAGCTTAGGCGGCAGGGGGAGCACCGGGGAGCTGTTTTTT.

This sequence joins TRBV5-1 and TRBJ1-4, with 9 bases aligning to TRBD1. After removal of 4 bases from V and 1 base from J, the junction contained 5 bases not matched to a gene. Germline V gene lookup returns CDR1 SGHRS and CDR2 YFSETQ. The CDR3 covers 16 residues. CDR3 bases: TGCGCCAGCAGCCCACAGGGGGCAGGAACTAATGAAAAACTGTTTTTT. Amino acids: CASSPQGAGTNEKLFF.

The chain carries TRBV15 and TRBJ2-4; D may be TRBD2 (6 bases). Trimming cost V 0 bases and J 6 bases, with 12 bases left between them. CDR3 length: 15 amino acids. Germline CDR1 and CDR2: LNHNV and YYDKDF (reference sequence). The CDR3 protein is CATSRERGYTNIQYF. Here the CDR3 DNA reads TGTGCCACCAGCAGAGAACGGGGGTACACAAACATTCAGTACTTC.

For the CDR3, the DNA is TGTGCCAGCAGCTCGCGATGGGGGGGCACAGATACGCAGTATTTT. Amino acid sequence: CASSSRWGGTDTQYF. V usage is TRBV7-2 and J usage is TRBJ2-3; TRBD2 might be the D (6 bases). CDR1 and CDR2 from the germline V gene are SGHTA and FQGNSA. The CDR3 extends over 15 amino acids. The germline V and J ends were trimmed by 4 bases and 1 base, with 12 bases remaining between them.

V gene TRBV6-1 combines with J gene TRBJ2-7; weak D call: TRBD2 (6 bases). The V and J ends lost 4 bases and 0 bases respectively, with 16 bases between them. CDR1 is MNHNS and CDR2 is SASEGT in the germline V gene. The CDR3 has 16 amino acids. Written as DNA, the CDR3 is TGTGCCAGCAGTGCGTTAGCGGCCATAAGCTCCTACGAGCAGTACTTC. This sequence encodes CASSALAAISSYEQYF.

The CDR3 loop is CASSARWRRGTDTQYF. The CDR3 DNA follows: TGTGCCAGCAGCGCGCGCTGGAGGCGGGGCACAGATACGCAGTATTTT. The chain links TRBV3-1 (or the pseudogene TRBV3-2) to TRBJ2-3; maybe TRBD2 (5 bases). CDR1 LGHDT and CDR2 YNNKEL come from the germline V gene (reference sequence). The CDR3 runs to 16 residues. V lost 5 bases to trimming and J lost 1 base, with 16 bases between them.

Here the CDR3 DNA reads TGTGCCAGCAGCCGTGACAGGGGAAGGGGCACTGAAGCTTTCTTT. Translation: CASSRDRGRGTEAFF. V is TRBV6-5 and J is TRBJ1-1; 8 bases agree with TRBD1. CDR1 is MNHEY, CDR2 SVGAGI, per germline. The ends lost 6 bases at V and 4 bases at J; junction bases unmatched: 10. CDR3 length: 15 amino acids.

The V call is TRBV18, the J call TRBJ1-1; TRBD1 agrees at 7 bases. The CDR3 consists of 12 residues. The J segment lost 7 bases and the V segment lost 2 bases, leaving 1 base of the junction unmatched. Germline V gene data show CDR1 as KGHSH and CDR2 as LQKENI. CDR3 in DNA: TGTGCCAGCTCACCAGGGACAGTTGAAGCTTTCTTT. This translates into CASSPGTVEAFF.